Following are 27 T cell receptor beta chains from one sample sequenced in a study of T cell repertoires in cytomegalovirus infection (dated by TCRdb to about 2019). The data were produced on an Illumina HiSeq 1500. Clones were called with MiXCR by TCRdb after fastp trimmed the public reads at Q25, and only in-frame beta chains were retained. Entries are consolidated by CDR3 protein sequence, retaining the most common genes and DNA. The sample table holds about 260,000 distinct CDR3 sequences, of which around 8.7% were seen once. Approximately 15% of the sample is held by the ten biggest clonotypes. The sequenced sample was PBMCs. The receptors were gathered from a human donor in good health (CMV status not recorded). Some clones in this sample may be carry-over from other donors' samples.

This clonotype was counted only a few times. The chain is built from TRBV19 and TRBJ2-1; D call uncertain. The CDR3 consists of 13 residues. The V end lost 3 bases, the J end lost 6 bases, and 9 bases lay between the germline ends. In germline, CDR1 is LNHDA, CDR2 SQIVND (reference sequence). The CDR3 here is CASSMDLRNEQFF. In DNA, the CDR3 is TGTGCCAGTAGTATGGACCTCCGCAATGAGCAGTTCTTC. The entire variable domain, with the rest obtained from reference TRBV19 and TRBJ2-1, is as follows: DGGITQSPKYLFRKEGQNVTLSCEQNLNHDAMYWYRQDPGQGLRLIYYSQIVNDFQKGDIAEGYSVSREKKESFPLTVTSAQKNPTAFYLCASSMDLRNEQFFGPGTRLTVL.

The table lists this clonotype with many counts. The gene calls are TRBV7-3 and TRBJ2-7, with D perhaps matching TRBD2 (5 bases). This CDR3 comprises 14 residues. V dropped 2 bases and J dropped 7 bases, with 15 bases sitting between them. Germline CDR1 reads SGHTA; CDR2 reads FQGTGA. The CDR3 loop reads CASSLYPQTGEQYF. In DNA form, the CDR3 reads TGTGCCAGCAGCTTATATCCCCAAACGGGAGAGCAGTACTTC.

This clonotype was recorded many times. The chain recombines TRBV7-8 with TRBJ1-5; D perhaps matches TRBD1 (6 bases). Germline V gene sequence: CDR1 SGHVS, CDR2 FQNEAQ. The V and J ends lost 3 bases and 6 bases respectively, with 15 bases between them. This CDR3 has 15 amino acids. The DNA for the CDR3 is TGTGCCAGCAGCTTCAACAGGGCCCAGGGTCAGCCCCAGCATTTT. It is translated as CASSFNRAQGQPQHF. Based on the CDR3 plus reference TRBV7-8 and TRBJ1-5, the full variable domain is GAGVSQSPRYKVAKRGQDVALRCDPISGHVSLFWYQQALGQGPEFLTYFQNEAQLDKSGLPSDRFFAERPEGSVSTLKIQRTQQEDSAVYLCASSFNRAQGQPQHFGDGTRLSIL.

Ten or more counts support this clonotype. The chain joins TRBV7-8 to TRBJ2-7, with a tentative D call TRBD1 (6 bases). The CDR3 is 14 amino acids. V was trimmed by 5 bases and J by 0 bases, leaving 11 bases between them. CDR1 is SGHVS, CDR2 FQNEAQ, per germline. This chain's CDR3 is CASSLDRLSYEQYF. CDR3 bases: TGTGCCAGCAGCCTCGACAGGCTCTCCTACGAGCAGTACTTC.

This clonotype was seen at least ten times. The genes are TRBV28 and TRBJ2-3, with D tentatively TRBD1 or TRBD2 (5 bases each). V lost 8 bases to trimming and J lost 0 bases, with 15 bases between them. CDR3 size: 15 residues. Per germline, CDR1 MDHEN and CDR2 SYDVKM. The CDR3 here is CASCNWGRSTDTQYF. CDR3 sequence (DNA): TGTGCCAGCTGCAATTGGGGACGAAGCACAGATACGCAGTATTTT. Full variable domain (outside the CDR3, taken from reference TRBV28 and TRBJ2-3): DVKVTQSSRYLVKRTGEKVFLECVQDMDHENMFWYRQDPGLGLRLIYFSYDVKMKEKGDIPEGYSVSREKKERFSLILESASTNQTSMYLCASCNWGRSTDTQYFGPGTRLTVL.

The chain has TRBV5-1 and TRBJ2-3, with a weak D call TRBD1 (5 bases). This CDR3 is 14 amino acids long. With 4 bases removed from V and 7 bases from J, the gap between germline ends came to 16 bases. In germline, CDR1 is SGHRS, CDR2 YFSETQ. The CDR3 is CASSQGLVRHTQYF. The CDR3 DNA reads TGCGCCAGCAGCCAGGGTCTAGTGAGACATACGCAGTATTTT.

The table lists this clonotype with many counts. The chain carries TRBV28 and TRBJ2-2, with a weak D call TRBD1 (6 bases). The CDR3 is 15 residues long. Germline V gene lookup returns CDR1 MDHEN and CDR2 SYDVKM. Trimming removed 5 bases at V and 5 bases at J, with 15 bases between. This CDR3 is CASSGGGAGTGELFF. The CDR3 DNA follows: TGTGCCAGCAGTGGGGGCGGCGCCGGGACCGGGGAGCTGTTTTTT.

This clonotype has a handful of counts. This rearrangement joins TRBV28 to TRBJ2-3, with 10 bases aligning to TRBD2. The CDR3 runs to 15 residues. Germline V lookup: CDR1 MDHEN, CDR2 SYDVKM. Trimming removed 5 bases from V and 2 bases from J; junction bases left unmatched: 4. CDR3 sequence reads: CASSIAGGFTDTQYF. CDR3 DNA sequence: TGTGCCAGCAGTATAGCGGGAGGTTTCACAGATACGCAGTATTTT.

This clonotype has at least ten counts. The CDR3 is CASSPPAEKLFF. The CDR3 DNA reads TGTGCCAGCAGCCCCCCCGCGGAAAAACTGTTTTTT. The chain employs TRBV12-3 or TRBV12-4 and TRBJ1-4; no firm D call. V lost 6 bases and J 8 bases, leaving 10 bases between the germline ends. The length of the CDR3 is 12 residues.

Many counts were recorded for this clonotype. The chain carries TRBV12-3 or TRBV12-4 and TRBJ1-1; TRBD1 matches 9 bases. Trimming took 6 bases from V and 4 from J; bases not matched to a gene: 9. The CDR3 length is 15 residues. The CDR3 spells CASRTGGQGFTEAFF. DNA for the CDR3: TGTGCCAGCAGGACAGGAGGACAGGGGTTCACTGAAGCTTTCTTT.

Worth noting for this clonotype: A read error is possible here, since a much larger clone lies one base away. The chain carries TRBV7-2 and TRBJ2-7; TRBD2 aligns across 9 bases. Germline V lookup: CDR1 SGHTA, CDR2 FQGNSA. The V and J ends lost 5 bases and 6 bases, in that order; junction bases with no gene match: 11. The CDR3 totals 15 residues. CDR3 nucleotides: TGTGCCAGCAGCAAGGCGACTAGCGGAGCCCTCGAGCAGTACTTC. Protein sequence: CASSKATSGALEQYF.

CDR3 in amino acids: CASRAQSSYNSPLHF. The CDR3 nucleotides are TGTGCCAGTCGGGCGCAGTCCTCCTATAATTCACCCCTCCACTTT. J is TRBJ1-6 and V is TRBV19; D not resolved. The CDR3 runs 15 residues. The V gene lost 8 bases and the J gene lost 0 bases, with 11 bases spanning the gap. Per germline, CDR1 LNHDA and CDR2 SQIVND (reference sequence).

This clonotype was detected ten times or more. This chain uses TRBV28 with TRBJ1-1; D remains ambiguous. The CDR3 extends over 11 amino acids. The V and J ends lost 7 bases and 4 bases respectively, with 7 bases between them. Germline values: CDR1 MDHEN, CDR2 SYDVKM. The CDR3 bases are TGTGCCAGCAACCGGGGCACTGAAGCTTTCTTT. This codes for CASNRGTEAFF.

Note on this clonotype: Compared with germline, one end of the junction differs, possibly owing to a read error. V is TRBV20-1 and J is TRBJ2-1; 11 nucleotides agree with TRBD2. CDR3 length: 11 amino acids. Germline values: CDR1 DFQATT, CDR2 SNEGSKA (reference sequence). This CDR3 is CSASHPSGGLF. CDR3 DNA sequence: TGCAGTGCTAGCCACCCTAGCGGGGGGCTCTTC.

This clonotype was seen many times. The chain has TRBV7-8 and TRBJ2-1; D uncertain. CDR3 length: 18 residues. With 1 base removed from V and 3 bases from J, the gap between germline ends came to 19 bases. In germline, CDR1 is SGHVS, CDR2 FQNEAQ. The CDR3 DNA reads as TGTGCCAGCAGCTTAGGGGTAACGGGCGGAGCTTACTACAATGAGCAGTTCTTC. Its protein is CASSLGVTGGAYYNEQFF. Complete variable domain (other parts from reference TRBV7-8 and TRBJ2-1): GAGVSQSPRYKVAKRGQDVALRCDPISGHVSLFWYQQALGQGPEFLTYFQNEAQLDKSGLPSDRFFAERPEGSVSTLKIQRTQQEDSAVYLCASSLGVTGGAYYNEQFFGPGTRLTVL.

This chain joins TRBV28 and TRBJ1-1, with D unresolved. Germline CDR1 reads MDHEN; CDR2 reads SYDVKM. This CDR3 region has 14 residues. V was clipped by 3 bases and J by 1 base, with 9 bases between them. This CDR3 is CASSFSGWNTEAFF. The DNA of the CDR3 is TGTGCCAGCAGTTTCTCGGGATGGAACACTGAAGCTTTCTTT.

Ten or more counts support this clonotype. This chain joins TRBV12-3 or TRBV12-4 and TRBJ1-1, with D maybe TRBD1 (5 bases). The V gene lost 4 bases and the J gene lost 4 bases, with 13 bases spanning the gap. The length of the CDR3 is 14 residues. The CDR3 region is CASSWMGVGTEAFF. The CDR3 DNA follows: TGTGCCAGCAGTTGGATGGGGGTCGGCACTGAAGCTTTCTTT.

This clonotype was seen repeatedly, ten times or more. This chain's CDR3 is CASSLEVSSYEQYF. CDR3 DNA: TGCGCCAGCAGCTTGGAGGTGAGCTCCTACGAGCAGTACTTC. This chain connects TRBV5-1 to TRBJ2-7; D is unclear. Germline CDR1 reads SGHRS; CDR2 reads YFSETQ. This CDR3 comprises 14 residues. V dropped 0 bases and J dropped 0 bases, with 7 bases sitting between them.

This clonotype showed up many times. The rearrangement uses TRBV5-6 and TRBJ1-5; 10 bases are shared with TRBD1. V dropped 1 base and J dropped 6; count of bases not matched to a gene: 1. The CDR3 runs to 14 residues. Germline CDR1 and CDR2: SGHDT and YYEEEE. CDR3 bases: TGTGCCAGCAGCTTGTGGGACAGGGGTCAGCCCCAGCATTTT. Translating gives CASSLWDRGQPQHF.

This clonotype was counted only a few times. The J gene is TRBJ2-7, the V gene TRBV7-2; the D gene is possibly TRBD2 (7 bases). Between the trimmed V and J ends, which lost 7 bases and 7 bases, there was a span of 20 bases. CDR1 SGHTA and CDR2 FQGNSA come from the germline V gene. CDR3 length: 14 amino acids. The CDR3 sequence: CASTLGRGPREQYF. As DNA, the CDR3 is TGTGCCAGCACCTTGGGGCGGGGGCCTAGGGAGCAGTACTTC.

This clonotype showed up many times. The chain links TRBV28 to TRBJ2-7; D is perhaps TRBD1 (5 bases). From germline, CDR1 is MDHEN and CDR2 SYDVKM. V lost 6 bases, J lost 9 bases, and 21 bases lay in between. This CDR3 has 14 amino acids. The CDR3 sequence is CASRIVSPPGMQYF. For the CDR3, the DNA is TGTGCCAGCAGAATAGTTTCACCCCCAGGGATGCAGTACTTC.

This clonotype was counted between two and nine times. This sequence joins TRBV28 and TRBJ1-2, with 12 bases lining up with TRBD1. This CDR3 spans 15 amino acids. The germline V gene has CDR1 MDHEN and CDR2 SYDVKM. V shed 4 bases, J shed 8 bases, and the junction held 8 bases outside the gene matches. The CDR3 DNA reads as TGTGCCAGCAGTTCCCCCGGGACAGGGGGCGAAGGCTACACCTTC. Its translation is CASSSPGTGGEGYTF.

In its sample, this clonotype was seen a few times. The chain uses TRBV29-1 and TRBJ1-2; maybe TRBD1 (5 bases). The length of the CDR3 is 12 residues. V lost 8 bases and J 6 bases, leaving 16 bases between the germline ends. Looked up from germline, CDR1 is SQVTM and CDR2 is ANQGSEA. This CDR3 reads CSTSVSGHGYTF. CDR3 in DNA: TGCAGCACGTCGGTGTCAGGGCATGGCTACACCTTC.

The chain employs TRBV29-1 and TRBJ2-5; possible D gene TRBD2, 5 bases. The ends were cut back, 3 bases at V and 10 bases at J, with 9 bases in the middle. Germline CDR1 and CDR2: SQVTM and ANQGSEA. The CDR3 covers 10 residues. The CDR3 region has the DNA TGCAGCGTTGAGGAGGTGGTCCAGTACTTC. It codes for CSVEEVVQYF.

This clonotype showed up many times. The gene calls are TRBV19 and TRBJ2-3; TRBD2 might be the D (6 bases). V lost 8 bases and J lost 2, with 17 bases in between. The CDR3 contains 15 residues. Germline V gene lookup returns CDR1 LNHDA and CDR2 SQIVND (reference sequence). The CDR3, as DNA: TGTGCCAGTGGGAAGACTAGGACTGCCACAGATACGCAGTATTTT. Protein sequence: CASGKTRTATDTQYF.

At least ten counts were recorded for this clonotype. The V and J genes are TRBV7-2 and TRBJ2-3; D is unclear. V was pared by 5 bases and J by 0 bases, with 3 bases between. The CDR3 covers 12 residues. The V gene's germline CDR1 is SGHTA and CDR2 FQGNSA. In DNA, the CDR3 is TGTGCCAGCAGCGCCAGCACAGATACGCAGTATTTT. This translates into CASSASTDTQYF.

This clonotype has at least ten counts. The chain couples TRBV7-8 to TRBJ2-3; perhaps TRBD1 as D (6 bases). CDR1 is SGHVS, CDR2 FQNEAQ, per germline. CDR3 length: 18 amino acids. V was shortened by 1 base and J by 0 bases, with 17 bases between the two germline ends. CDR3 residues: CASSLDPGQITSTDTQYF. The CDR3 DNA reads TGTGCCAGCAGCTTAGACCCCGGACAGATAACTAGCACAGATACGCAGTATTTT.